Below, one T cell receptor (beta chain) is given with its context. This clonotype was detected ten times or more. The antigen this receptor binds is unknown. No qualities accompany the bases; no much larger clone lies one base away. This sample is drawn from a study of regulatory T cells in long-lasting Graves disease (dated by TCRdb to about 2021). Regarding the complete study: In the newly diagnosed Graves' disease group, patients had been taking antithyroid drugs for less than 3 months. This study used TCR sequencing and RNA sequencing of peripheral blood to compare persistent Graves' disease patients against newly diagnosed Graves' disease patients. The study was conducted in China and was registered as a clinical trial. A total of 33 samples were covered by TCR sequencing, comprising approximately 13 persistent and roughly 20 newly diagnosed Graves' disease patients. Study-level results and caveats: The authors acknowledged the small sample size as a limitation that may reduce accuracy. Compared with newly diagnosed patients, patients with persistent Graves' disease had lower TCR Shannon entropy and fewer highly expanded clones, which suggests clonal expansion. Sequencing and analysis were limited to the TCR beta chain. Only peripheral blood was studied, because thyroid tissue, the primary lesion, was inaccessible. Persistent patients shared more public clonotypes among themselves (roughly 2,700) than newly diagnosed patients did (about 1,000). TRBV28, TRBJ1-2 and TRBJ2-5 were preferentially used in persistent disease, while TRBV20-1 and TRBJ2-1 were favored in newly diagnosed disease.

According to the study, the label for this sample's time point signals: newly diagnosed GD, antithyroid drugs for less than 3 months. For both TCR sequencing and RNA sequencing, RNA was extracted from PBMCs using TRIzol. The diagnosis of Graves' disease followed American Thyroid Association guidelines. Patients were recruited from an endocrinology department in Xi'an, China. Each patient gave roughly 8.4 milliliters of peripheral blood, collected in an EDTA anticoagulant tube. Ficoll Paque Plus density gradient separation was used to isolate PBMCs, and no additional T cell sorting was done. An Agilent 2100 Bioanalyzer and agarose gel were used to check RNA quality, while a NanoDrop 2000 measured RNA concentration. To prepare the library, multiplex PCR was applied. The run used an Illumina HiSeq 4000. To build TCR beta libraries, CDR3 regions were amplified by Arm-PCR using iRepertoire HTBI primers. Before sequencing, the PCR products went through gel purification. Per the source publication's procedure: Gene usage analysis of CDR3 amino acid clonotypes used the approximately 62 TRBV and some 13 TRBJ segments found across samples. COPE and FqMerger were used to merge filtered high-quality paired reads into contigs. Contigs were aligned with BLAST to IMGT TRBV, TRBD and TRBJ reference genes, and CDR3 was defined per IMGT. Clonotypes above 0.1% frequency were classified as highly expanded clones. Shannon entropy served as the measure of repertoire diversity, while the Gini coefficient captured V-J evenness. Public clonotypes were defined as clonotypes shared by more than one individual. The public reads were reprocessed in TCRdb via fastp at Q25 and MiXCR, keeping in-frame beta chains. CDR3 protein duplicates are merged, each entry listing the most common genes and DNA. None of the V and J calls come from the authors' own analysis; TCRdb made them. The sample yields 450,000 to 650,000 distinct CDR3 sequences; about 16% were counted once. 20% to 25% of the sample is taken by the ten largest.

V lost 8 bases and J lost 8 bases; the stretch between them is 15 bases long. The CDR3 starts with the cysteine, ends with the phenylalanine, and has 11 residues. Just CDR3 DNA is preserved here, 33 bases in frame from base 1. Sequences GTSNPN (CDR1) and SVGIG (CDR2) are obtained from the germline V gene (reference sequence). These same records also appear under a second study, on T cells in Graves' hyperthyroidism and ophthalmopathy. According to the second study: A patient counted as having stable Graves' hyperthyroidism if no progression to ophthalmopathy occurred over 18 months of follow-up. Hyperthyroidism patients were aged 18 to 65 years and newly diagnosed, with disease duration of less than 2 months. Patients with uncontrolled infections, other autoimmune diseases, pregnancy or lactation were excluded. Diagnoses were established on the basis of clinical symptoms, serum thyroxine and TRAb, thyroid ultrasound, and orbital computed tomography. A first-round RT-PCR of the TCR CDR3 used the HTBI primer set with the Qiagen OneStep RT-PCR kit. Most expanded thyroid clonotypes (frequency above 0.001) were also found in blood, which suggests that blood repertoires may mirror thyroid immune responses. Ophthalmopathy was separated from stable hyperthyroidism by a 13 V-J signature model, with approximately 86% sensitivity and roughly 84% specificity obtained in cross-validation and 80%/75% obtained in testing. In validation, the model predicted progression to ophthalmopathy with 65% to 71% sensitivity and about 72% specificity, a median of 6.5 months before onset. A discovery cohort of about 96 patients, 43 with Graves' ophthalmopathy and more than 55 with stable Graves' hyperthyroidism, was used to find distinguishing TCR V-J signatures. Prospective prediction of ophthalmopathy was tested in an independent validation cohort of fewer than 20 hyperthyroidism patients and some 17 patients who later progressed to ophthalmopathy. The 90 to 100 discovery patients were randomly divided into training and test sets at a 7:3 ratio. The study also compared thyroid tissue and blood T-cell repertoires from 5 to 7 Graves' hyperthyroidism patients. Once sampling was done, hyperthyroidism patients were given methimazole at a starting dose of 30 mg daily, whereas ophthalmopathy patients were given high-dose intravenous methylprednisolone. A second multiplex PCR round built the libraries, followed by size selection and purification. Libraries were sequenced paired-end with 100 bp reads on an Illumina HiSeq2000. SOAPnuke was used to process the raw data, removing reads that contained adapters or uncalled bases, had a mean Phred below 15, or lacked an exact match to the constant primer or identifier. COPE v1.2.5 was used to merge the high-quality paired reads, and each unique nucleotide sequence was defined as a clonotype. MiTCR v1.1 was used to align clonotypes to the IMGT TRBV, TRBD and TRBJ reference segments. Only V-J combinations with frequency above 0.0001, covering about 99% of repertoires, were analysed. A TCS score was defined as the ratio of F50 (clonal expansion) to E x V (chaos), with BLOSUM62-based TCRdist applied between CDR3 peptides within each V-J. Welch's t-statistics and random forest reduced several hundred V-J features to under 15, which were used in a naive Bayes classifier (R e1071). No statistical method was used to set the sample size in advance, and investigators knew the group allocation. According to the paper, TCR Vbeta CDR3 sequencing was carried out on 135 peripheral blood samples, which came from fewer than 50 ophthalmopathy, approximately 72 hyperthyroidism and roughly 17 progressor patients.

The rearranged segments are TRBV30 and TRBJ1-2; matching of 6 bases hints at TRBD1 as the D gene. This TCR derives from a woman in her forties or fifties with Graves disease. Donor details come from another sample of the same person, matched by shared clones. Sequencing used peripheral blood mononuclear cells (PBMCs), obtained at new diagnosis, from a patient treated with antithyroid drugs. At the DNA level, the sequence is TGTGCCGGGGGCCGAGATATGGGCTACACCTTC. This gives the protein CAGGRDMGYTF.